A selection of T cell receptor beta chains follows, all from one sample in a study of cytomegalovirus exposure and HLA in healthy donors. Data came from immunoSEQ multiplex PCR; TCRdb stores just in-frame clones and leaves some out. Seen here are roughly 180,000 clones, roughly 78% observed once, and the top ten hold 1.9%. The sample consisted of PBMCs. The receptors derive from a young woman in good health and CMV-seronegative. CDR3s include the opening cysteine and the closing phenylalanine or tryptophan. The D gene is left open where the match is weak. Some rows have no size entry. The others give once, few or many, or a class for an expanded clone.

>TRBJ2-1|TRBD2|.|TRBV9
TGTGCCAGCAGCTTCTCGACTAGCGGGGGGGCGCGTGAGCAGTTCTTC
CASSFSTSGGAREQFF
>TRBJ2-2|.|.|TRBV5-1
TGCGCCAGCAGCTTGGCCGAATCGGGTTGGACCGGGGAGCTGTTTTTT
CASSLAESGWTGELFF
>TRBJ1-2|.|.|TRBV5-4
TGTGCCAGCAGCTTGGCCACCCGGACAAACTATGGCTACACCTTC
CASSLATRTNYGYTF
>TRBJ2-5|TRBD2|.|TRBV5-4
TGTGCCAGCAGCTTCCTTCTAGCGGGGATAAAGACCCAGTACTTC
CASSFLLAGIKTQYF
>TRBJ1-3|.|.|TRBV10-3
TGTGCCATCAGTAACGGGGGACGGGGGGCAATCTCTGGAAACACCATATATTTT
CAISNGGRGAISGNTIYF
>TRBJ1-1|.|.|TRBV4-1
TGCGCCAGCAGCCAAGGGTATGGGGGCCGAGTAGACACTGAAGCTTTCTTT
CASSQGYGGRVDTEAFF
>TRBJ1-2|TRBD1|.|TRBV7-8
TGTGCCAGCAGCCAAGCGCCCGACAGGGTAGGCTACACCTTC
CASSQAPDRVGYTF
>TRBJ1-1|TRBD1|few|TRBV5-1
TGCGCCAGCAGCCACGGACAGGGAGGCACTGAAGCTTTCTTT
CASSHGQGGTEAFF
>TRBJ2-7|.|.|TRBV27
TGTGCCAGCAGTAAGCCTACGTCGGGAGGAACAGGGTGGAGCTCCTACGAGCAGTACTTC
CASSKPTSGGTGWSSYEQYF
>TRBJ2-5|TRBD2|.|TRBV9
TGTGCCAGCAGCGTAGGCGGGGGGGCCGCGGAGACCCAGTACTTC
CASSVGGGAAETQYF
>TRBJ2-5|TRBD2|few|TRBV5-1
TGCGCCAGCAGCTTAGGGACTAGCGGATCCAACCAAGAGACCCAGTACTTC
CASSLGTSGSNQETQYF
>TRBJ1-1|.|.|TRBV25-1
TGTGCCAGCAGTGGAAGGGGCAAAATTTCAGTCACTGAAGCTTTCTTT
CASSGRGKISVTEAFF
>TRBJ1-2|.|.|TRBV5-6
TGTGCCAGCCGAATAACAGGACCCAACTATGGCTACACCTTC
CASRITGPNYGYTF
>TRBJ1-1|.|.|TRBV30
TGTGCCTGGAGTGTATCCAGGAACACTGAAGCTTTCTTT
CAWSVSRNTEAFF
>TRBJ2-3|.|.|TRBV5-1
TGCGCCAGCAGCTTGGGACACAGCACAGATACGCAGTATTTT
CASSLGHSTDTQYF
>TRBJ1-1|.|.|TRBV9
TGTGCCAGCAGCGAACGTGCACAGATTACGAACACTGAAGCTTTCTTT
CASSERAQITNTEAFF
>TRBJ2-1|.|.|TRBV7-6
TGTGCCAGCAGCTTAGTGGCAGGGAGGTACAATGAGCAGTTCTTC
CASSLVAGRYNEQFF
>TRBJ1-2|.|.|TRBV18
TGTGCCAGCTCACCCCCCAATGAGGGATGGAGTACTGGCTACACCTTC
CASSPPNEGWSTGYTF
>TRBJ1-1|TRBD1|.|TRBV2
TGTGCCAGCAGTGTCCCTGACAGGGGTAGTGAAGCTTTCTTT
CASSVPDRGSEAFF
>TRBJ2-7|.|.|TRBV6-5
TGTGCCAGCAGTTACTCCCGGGGTAACGAGCAGTACTTC
CASSYSRGNEQYF
>TRBJ1-2|.|.|TRBV5-1
TGCGCCAGCAGCTCTGAGGGTTCTGGCTACACCTTC
CASSSEGSGYTF
>TRBJ1-1|.|.|TRBV6-6
TGTGCCAGCAGTCAAACGGACAGAGGGACCACTGAAGCTTTCTTT
CASSQTDRGTTEAFF
>TRBJ2-7|TRBD2|.|TRBV30
TGTGCCTGGAGTGTTTCTAGCGGGATGGCTAAGCAGTACTTC
CAWSVSSGMAKQYF
>TRBJ2-5|.|few|TRBV2
TGTGCCAGCAGTGGAGGGTTTGGGGAGACCCAGTACTTC
CASSGGFGETQYF